This is a list of T cell receptor beta chains from one sample in a study of T cells in Graves' hyperthyroidism and ophthalmopathy. TCRdb reprocessed the multiplex PCR reads via MiXCR and lists one record per CDR3 protein. The sample has 650,000 to 750,000 distinct CDR3 sequences, around 15% seen once. The sequencing sample was made of blood. These receptors were taken from a woman in her late teens or twenties with Graves' hyperthyroidism. Each CDR3 is given with its conserved first and last residue. D genes are given only for firm matches. Size is omitted from some rows. Given values are once, few, many or a class for expanded clones.

TRBJ1-2 TRBV28 TRBD1 14 many TGTGCCAGCAGTCCGTCGACAGGGCGCACGGGCTACACCTTC CASSPSTGRTGYTF
TRBJ2-7 TRBV18 NA 16 many TGTGCCAGCTCACCATGGTACACAGGGAGCTCCTACGAGCAGTACTTC CASSPWYTGSSYEQYF
TRBJ2-1 TRBV11-2 TRBD2 18 many TGTGCCAGCAGCTTAGAACCTGGACTAGCGGGAGGAGGTAATGAGCAGTTCTTC CASSLEPGLAGGGNEQFF
TRBJ1-5 TRBV11-2 NA 15 few TGTGCCAGCAGCTCCGGGAGAGTGAGGAATCAGCCCCAGCATTTT CASSSGRVRNQPQHF
TRBJ1-5 TRBV2 NA 13 many TGTGCCAGCGAGGGCCAGGGAAATCAGCCCCAGCATTTT CASEGQGNQPQHF
TRBJ1-4 TRBV7-9 NA 16 few TGTGCCAGCAGCTTAGCGCCTCCAACAACTAATGAAAAACTGTTTTTT CASSLAPPTTNEKLFF
TRBJ1-4 TRBV7-9 TRBD1 15 NA TGTGCCAGCAGCCCCCGACAGGGGAGGGCTGAAAAACTGTTTTTT CASSPRQGRAEKLFF
TRBJ2-7 TRBV30 NA 13 many TGTGCCTGGAGTTTCACGTGGGACTACGAGCAGTACTTC CAWSFTWDYEQYF
TRBJ2-1 TRBV6-2/TRBV6-3 NA 12 NA TGTGCCAGCAGCCCCGACTGGAGGGAGCAGTTCTTC CASSPDWREQFF
TRBJ1-2 TRBV18 NA 13 many TGTGCCAGCTCACCAACAGCTAACTATGGCTACACCTTC CASSPTANYGYTF
TRBJ2-1 TRBV7-6 TRBD2 15 many TGTGCCAGCAGCTCCGATAGCGGGAATTACAATGAGCAGTTCTTC CASSSDSGNYNEQFF
TRBJ2-5 TRBV20-1 TRBD2 15 NA TGCAGTGCTAGAGGGGGTGGCGGGAGAGATGAGACCCAGTACTTC CSARGGGGRDETQYF
TRBJ1-1 TRBV12-3/TRBV12-4 NA 13 many TGTGCCAGCAGTTTTGGGGAATCCGCTGAAGCTTTCTTT CASSFGESAEAFF
TRBJ2-1 TRBV20-1 NA 16 few TGCAGTGCTAGGGGCCAGGCGGGAAGCTCCTACAATGAGCAGTTCTTC CSARGQAGSSYNEQFF
TRBJ2-4 TRBV29-1 NA 15 few TGCAGCGTTGAATGCCGGGACCAGTGGCAAAACATTCAGTACTTC CSVECRDQWQNIQYF
TRBJ2-5 TRBV18 NA 14 NA TGTGCCAGCTCACGTTGGACAGCCCAAGAGACCCAGTACTTC CASSRWTAQETQYF
TRBJ1-1 TRBV10-3 NA 14 many TGTGCCATCAGTGAGTCGGGCTGGAACACTGAAGCTTTCTTT CAISESGWNTEAFF
TRBJ2-7 TRBV29-1 TRBD1 15 NA TGCAGCGTTGAAACGGGGACAGGGTTCTCCTACGAGCAGTACTTC CSVETGTGFSYEQYF
TRBJ2-7 TRBV6-6 TRBD2 15 NA TGTGCCAGCAGTTACAGTTCTAGCGGGAGTCGCGAGCAGTACTTC CASSYSSSGSREQYF
TRBJ2-4 TRBV7-6 TRBD2 17 NA TGTGCCAGCAGCGATGAACAAGGACTAGCGGGCAAAAACATTCAGTACTTC CASSDEQGLAGKNIQYF
TRBJ1-2 TRBV20-1 NA 14 many TGCAGTGCCCCTTACTCCGGGCCGGCCTATGGCTACACCTTC CSAPYSGPAYGYTF
TRBJ1-2 TRBV27 NA 14 NA TGTGCCAGCAGTTTACTAATACAGGACTATGGCTACACCTTC CASSLLIQDYGYTF
TRBJ1-5 TRBV2 NA 15 NA TGTGCCAGCGGTGAAGACCGGACTGAAAATCAGCCCCAGCATTTT CASGEDRTENQPQHF
TRBJ1-5 TRBV10-3 NA 12 NA TGTGCCATCAGTGAGAGAAATCAGCCCCAGCATTTT CAISERNQPQHF
TRBJ2-3 TRBV7-6 NA 15 few TGTGCCAGCAGCCGCCTAGCGATCAGCACAGATACGCAGTATTTT CASSRLAISTDTQYF
TRBJ2-1 TRBV6-1 NA 11 many TGTGCCAGCAGAAACAGCAATGAGCAGTTCTTC CASRNSNEQFF
TRBJ2-7 TRBV7-8 TRBD2 16 NA TGTGCCAGCAGCTCATCCGGACTAGCGGGGTTCTACGAGCAGTACTTC CASSSSGLAGFYEQYF
TRBJ1-1 TRBV16 NA 16 few TGTGCCAGCAGCGGCTCAGGAGAGGCATTGAACACTGAAGCTTTCTTT CASSGSGEALNTEAFF
TRBJ1-1 TRBV19 NA 13 NA TGTGCCAGTAGTATAGGGCTGAGCCCTGAAGCTTTCTTT CASSIGLSPEAFF
TRBJ2-3 TRBV20-1 TRBD2 18 many TGCAGTGCTGGGGAGGGTGCGCGACTGGCGTCTAGCACAGATACGCAGTATTTT CSAGEGARLASSTDTQYF
TRBJ1-3 TRBV7-2 NA 15 many TGTGCCAGCAGCTTAGGCGAGAGCTCTGGAAACACCATATATTTT CASSLGESSGNTIYF
TRBJ1-1 TRBV12-5 TRBD1 14 many TGTGCTAGTGGTCCAGGACAGGAAGGTAATGAAGCTTTCTTT CASGPGQEGNEAFF
TRBJ2-7 TRBV27 NA 13 many TGTGCCAGCAGTTCGGACAGACGCCACGAGCAGTACTTC CASSSDRRHEQYF
TRBJ2-5 TRBV20-1 NA 14 few TGCAGTGCTAGAGGTGACGGGGGTGGCGAGACCCAGTACTTC CSARGDGGGETQYF
TRBJ2-1 TRBV7-9 TRBD2 16 NA TGTGCCAGCAGCTTAGATCGGTCTAGCGGGAGCATAAACCAGTTCTTC CASSLDRSSGSINQFF
TRBJ2-2 TRBV4-3 NA 20 many TGCGCCAGCAGCCAAGATAATCAGAGACGGGACATCACGAACACCGGGGAGCTGTTTTTT CASSQDNQRRDITNTGELFF
TRBJ1-2 TRBV7-8 TRBD1 16 many TGTGCCAGCAGCTTAGCTAGACAGGGTAGAGGCTATGGCTACACCTTC CASSLARQGRGYGYTF
TRBJ2-1 TRBV11-3 TRBD2 18 many TGTGCCAGCAGCTTTACTGGGTTAGGGACTAGCGGATACAATGAGCAGTTCTTC CASSFTGLGTSGYNEQFF
TRBJ1-2 TRBV2 NA 13 many TGTGCCAGCAGGGGAGGACCTAACTATGGCTACACCTTC CASRGGPNYGYTF
TRBJ1-5 TRBV28 NA 16 NA TGTGCCAGCAGTTTATGGGTTGGGGTCAGCAATCAGCCCCAGCATTTT CASSLWVGVSNQPQHF
TRBJ2-3 TRBV6-2/TRBV6-3 NA 15 few TGTGCCAGCAGCCCTTCGGGGAAGAGGACAGATACGCAGTATTTT CASSPSGKRTDTQYF
TRBJ2-6 TRBV6-1 NA 17 NA TGTGCCAGCACCTTCGGGGAGGGGGATGCTGGGGCCAACGTCCTGACTTTC CASTFGEGDAGANVLTF
TRBJ2-5 TRBV6-1 TRBD1 14 NA TGTGCCAGCAGTGAGGGACAGGTTCAAGAGACCCAGTACTTC CASSEGQVQETQYF
TRBJ2-3 TRBV3-1 NA 16 many TGTGCCAGCAGCCTAAGGGACCTCCTCCCCGCAGATACGCAGTATTTT CASSLRDLLPADTQYF
TRBJ1-1 TRBV2 NA 13 few TGTGCCAGCAGTAAACAGACGAACACTGAAGCTTTCTTT CASSKQTNTEAFF
TRBJ2-1 TRBV5-6 TRBD2 18 many TGTGCCAGCAGCCCACGATGGACTAGCGGGAGTCCTAACAATGAGCAGTTCTTC CASSPRWTSGSPNNEQFF
TRBJ2-2 TRBV6-1 NA 11 NA TGTGCCAGCGGCCAGGCCGGGGAGCTGTTTTTT CASGQAGELFF
TRBJ1-2 TRBV7-9 TRBD1 15 many TGTGCCAGCAGCTCCCCGGACAGGGGAAACTATGGCTACACCTTC CASSSPDRGNYGYTF
TRBJ2-1 TRBV7-9 NA 13 few TGTGCCAGCAGCTTAGGCCTGGGTTATTCCCTGTTCTTC CASSLGLGYSLFF
TRBJ2-1 TRBV7-6 TRBD2 19 NA TGTGCCAGCAGCCTCTGTATCACTAGCGGGAGGGTGACCTACAATGAGCAGTTCTTC CASSLCITSGRVTYNEQFF
TRBJ2-1 TRBV11-2 NA 15 NA TGTGCCAGCCGCGATGGCCGTAGCTCCTACAATGAGCAGTTCTTC CASRDGRSSYNEQFF